In its sample, the clone carrying this T cell receptor beta chain was seen a few times. The antigen remains undetermined. These data are taken from a study of beta chain features in type 1 diabetes. The isolated RNA, all of it, was reverse transcribed, so expressed TCRB transcripts were what got sequenced. Repertoires were generated with immunoSEQ multiplex PCR, while TCRdb's copy carries only in-frame clones and drops some. The sample lists hundreds of thousands of clones, 14% to 15% seen once, with 0.015% in the top ten. Study-level points and caveats: Among patients with Type 1 diabetes, TCRB CDR3s were moderately but significantly shorter in every one of the four CD4+ subsets.

The authors sorted CD4+ naive, central memory, regulatory and stem cell-like memory cells via CD45RO/CCR7/CD25/CD127/CD95/CD27. Sequencing was performed on naive CD4+ T cells from blood. The TCR originated in a man aged 18 to 30 with type 1 diabetes.

CDR3: CASSLETGSYEQYF. CDR3 coding DNA: TGTGCCAGCAGCTTAGAGACAGGAAGCTACGAGCAGTACTTC. V gene TRBV11-2 combines with J gene TRBJ2-7; D possibly corresponds to TRBD1 (6 bases). Trimming pared 0 bases from V and 3 bases from J, leaving 9 bases between. The CDR3 is made up of 14 amino acids. Germline V gene lookup returns CDR1 SGHAT and CDR2 FQNNGV.